This TCR beta chain was retrieved from a study of cytotoxic CD8 clonotypes in ibrutinib-treated CLL. V gave up 1 base and J gave up 4 bases, with 8 bases separating them. This CDR3 contains 12 residues. Germline CDR1 GTSNPN, CDR2 SVGIG (reference sequence). The assay was immunoSEQ multiplex PCR, and TCRdb's table has in-frame clones only and misses some. Among around 310,000 clones, just under 80% were seen once, and the ten largest hold about 6.3%. Source: PBMCs, taken before ibrutinib treatment. J is TRBJ2-7 and V is TRBV30; D is ambiguous. This sequence originates from a human donor with chronic lymphocytic leukemia. The CDR3 DNA sequence: TGTGCCTGGAGTGAGATAGAATACGAGCAGTACTTC. Protein product: CAWSEIEYEQYF. Full variable domain (rest looked up from reference TRBV30 and TRBJ2-7): SQTIHQWPATLVQPVGSPLSLECTVEGTSNPNLYWYRQAAGRGLQLLFYSVGIGQISSEVPQNLSASRPQDRQFILSSKKLLLSDSGFYLCAWSEIEYEQYFGPGTRLTVT.